The next 23 T cell receptor beta chains were all read from a single sample in a study of Graves' ophthalmopathy and Graves' hyperthyroidism. Amplification of the TCR beta CDR3 regions used RNA transcripts (as template). Scientists carried out first-round RT-PCR using HTBI primers and then a second-round multiplex PCR. TCRdb re-called the multiplex PCR reads through MiXCR, storing one row per CDR3 protein. This sample has roughly 700,000 distinct CDR3 sequences, with 40% found just once. The sequencing sample was made of peripheral blood. The receptors were sampled from an adult man with Graves' ophthalmopathy.

This clonotype was seen repeatedly, ten times or more. J is TRBJ2-5 and V is TRBV19; a possible D gene is TRBD1 (5 bases). The V gene lost 2 bases and the J gene lost 5 bases, with 9 bases spanning the gap. The CDR3 runs 13 residues. The germline V gene has CDR1 LNHDA and CDR2 SQIVND (reference sequence). The CDR3 DNA is TGTGCCAGTAGTATAAGGGGTCGGGAGACCCAGTACTTC. Encoded protein: CASSIRGRETQYF.

To note about this clonotype: A much bigger clone sits one base away, suggesting this may be a read error. The chain has TRBV7-2 and TRBJ1-3, with 7 positions matching TRBD1. V trimming: 0 bases; J trimming: 5 bases; junction bases outside the gene matches: 7. The CDR3 sequence is 16 residues long. From germline, CDR1 is SGHTA and CDR2 FQGNSA. CDR3 coding DNA: TGTGCCAGCAGCTTAGCCGGGACAGCAACTCGAAACACCATATATTTT. Translation: CASSLAGTATRNTIYF.

Comments on this clonotype: The junction and the germline gene differ at one end; a read error may be behind it. The V call is TRBV10-2, the J call TRBJ2-7; D is possibly TRBD1 (6 bases). Germline V gene sequence: CDR1 WSHSY, CDR2 SAAADI. The CDR3 has 12 residues. CDR3 nucleotides: TGTGCCAGCAGCTACAGGGCCCACGAGCAGTACTTC. It codes for CASSYRAHEQYF.

This rearrangement joins TRBV25-1 to TRBJ2-2, with 7 nucleotides matching TRBD1. The CDR3 is made up of 13 amino acids. Germline-derived CDR1 and CDR2 are MGHDK and SYGVNS. The junction had 3 bases not matched to a gene; V was cut back by 9 bases and J by 2 bases. The CDR3 coding sequence is TGTGCCAGAACAGGGGTAAACACCGGGGAGCTGTTTTTT. Translation gives CARTGVNTGELFF.

With regard to this clonotype: One base away lies a much larger clone, so this may be a sequencing read error. This chain joins TRBV5-1 and TRBJ2-7; 7 positions match TRBD1. The CDR3 contains 15 residues. Per the germline V gene, CDR1 is SGHRS and CDR2 is YFSETQ. After removal of 6 bases from V and 4 bases from J, the junction contained 13 bases not matched to a gene. CDR3: CASNTGRGTEYEQYV. CDR3 in DNA: TGCGCCAGCAACACGGGCAGGGGGACCGAATACGAGCAGTACGTC.

V and J are TRBV12-3 or TRBV12-4 and TRBJ1-5; 9 nucleotides line up with TRBD1. The V segment lost 0 bases and the J segment 0 bases; nucleotides outside the gene matches: 3. The CDR3 is 17 residues long. The CDR3 loop is CASSLARTGDSNQPQHF. The CDR3 bases are TGTGCCAGCAGTTTAGCTCGGACAGGGGATAGCAATCAGCCCCAGCATTTT.

This rearrangement joins TRBV7-2 to TRBJ2-5; 11 nucleotides agree with TRBD2. Per germline, CDR1 SGHTA and CDR2 FQGNSA. The length of the CDR3 is 15 residues. V lost 5 bases, J lost 2 bases, and 4 bases stayed unmatched. This CDR3 reads CASSTLAGVQETQYF. The CDR3 nucleotides are TGTGCCAGCAGCACACTAGCGGGGGTTCAAGAGACCCAGTACTTC.

Concerning this clonotype: This could be a read error, since a much larger clone is one nucleotide away. The V call is TRBV29-1, the J call TRBJ2-5; TRBD2 matches at 14 bases. Germline V gene lookup returns CDR1 SQVTM and CDR2 ANQGSEA. The CDR3 is 17 amino acids. Trimming took 7 bases from V and 5 from J; bases not matched to a gene: 15. CDR3 region: CSGAGLAGGFSFETQYF. As DNA, the CDR3 is TGCAGCGGGGCAGGACTAGCGGGAGGATTTAGTTTTGAGACCCAGTACTTC.

This clonotype was detected only a few times. V usage is TRBV9 and J usage is TRBJ2-5; TRBD2 agrees at 9 bases. The germline gives CDR1 SGDLS, CDR2 YYNGEE. The CDR3 has 15 amino acids. J was trimmed by 5 bases and V by 3 bases; bases with no gene match: 8. CDR3 coding DNA: TGTGCCAGCAGCGGAGCGGGGGGCCTGGCGGAGACCCAGTACTTC. It codes for CASSGAGGLAETQYF.

This clonotype occurred once. The chain employs TRBV7-9 and TRBJ1-1, with TRBD1 as a possible D gene (5 bases). The V and J ends lost 5 bases and 6 bases respectively, with 16 bases between them. Germline CDR1 and CDR2: SEHNR and FQNEAQ (reference sequence). The CDR3 spans 14 residues. CDR3 residues: CASSTRQTAAEAFF. CDR3 nucleotide sequence: TGTGCCAGCAGCACCCGACAGACCGCCGCTGAAGCTTTCTTT.

The chain couples TRBV5-1 to TRBJ1-5; 8 nucleotides agree with TRBD1. The V and J ends lost 5 bases and 5 bases, in that order; junction bases with no gene match: 3. The V gene's germline CDR1 is SGHRS and CDR2 YFSETQ. The CDR3 contains 13 residues. This CDR3 is CASRDREDQPQHF. Here the CDR3 DNA reads TGCGCCAGCAGGGACAGGGAGGATCAGCCCCAGCATTTT.

This clonotype was seen a single time. The chain combines TRBV10-3 with TRBJ2-7; maybe TRBD2 (6 bases). CDR3 size: 16 residues. Trimming stripped 5 bases from V and 4 bases from J, with 21 bases between. Germline CDR1 is ENHRY and CDR2 is SYGVKD. The CDR3 coding sequence is TGTGCCATCAGTATAGACGGAGGGACCTTCGCTTACGAGCAGTACTTC. This encodes CAISIDGGTFAYEQYF.

This clonotype was recorded a few times. The chain uses TRBV7-9 and TRBJ1-4, with a possible D match to TRBD1 (5 bases). V lost 1 base, J lost 0 bases, and 12 bases lay in between. Germline CDR1 is SEHNR and CDR2 is FQNEAQ (reference sequence). The CDR3 consists of 17 residues. CDR3: CASSLVTGPPTNEKLFF. The CDR3, as DNA: TGTGCCAGCAGCTTAGTTACAGGTCCTCCAACTAATGAAAAACTGTTTTTT.

The J gene is TRBJ1-5, the V gene TRBV24-1; no reliable D call. Germline V CDR1 and CDR2: KGHDR, SFDVKD. V was trimmed by 11 bases and J by 6 bases, leaving 16 bases between them. CDR3 length equals 13 residues. The CDR3 DNA is TGTGCCAGCTCGCCTGCCCTGGGTCAGCCCCAGCATTTT. Protein sequence: CASSPALGQPQHF.

This rearrangement joins TRBV5-8 to TRBJ1-4, with TRBD1 as a possible D gene (6 bases). In germline, CDR1 is SGHTS, CDR2 YDEGEE. The CDR3 length is 15 residues. The V end was cut by 0 bases, the J end by 7 bases, with 13 bases between. CDR3 protein: CASSLARGGFEKLFF. In DNA form, the CDR3 reads TGTGCCAGCAGCTTGGCGCGTGGGGGCTTTGAAAAACTGTTTTTT.

The chain combines TRBV7-3 with TRBJ1-2, with TRBD1 matching over 7 bases. Germline assignment: CDR1 SGHTA and CDR2 FQGTGA. CDR3 length: 18 amino acids. Germline trimming cut 1 base from V and 7 bases from J; bases unmatched to any gene: 18. The CDR3 sequence is CASSLKGAPEEDGGGYTF. The CDR3 coding sequence is TGTGCCAGCAGCTTAAAGGGGGCCCCAGAGGAGGATGGTGGTGGCTACACCTTC.

This clonotype was detected a few times. The rearrangement joins TRBV20-1 to TRBJ2-7; no definite D call. This CDR3 spans 14 amino acids. CDR1 and CDR2 from the germline V gene are DFQATT and SNEGSKA (reference sequence). V was pared by 5 bases and J by 1 base, with 15 bases between. In DNA, the CDR3 is TGCAGTGCTGGGGATGGGCAGCGTTCCTACGAGCAGTACTTC. This codes for CSAGDGQRSYEQYF.

This clonotype was seen a handful of times. The V gene is TRBV7-9, the J gene TRBJ2-5, with D perhaps TRBD1 (5 bases). This CDR3 contains 13 residues. Trimming removed 1 base from V and 9 bases from J, with 12 bases in between. Germline V gives CDR1 SEHNR, CDR2 FQNEAQ (reference sequence). CDR3 region: CASSLGGRQPQYF. The CDR3 nucleotides are TGTGCCAGCAGCTTAGGGGGCCGGCAGCCCCAGTACTTC.

The chain couples TRBV10-3 to TRBJ1-2; tentatively, D is TRBD1 (6 bases). V shed 0 bases and J shed 7 bases, with 15 bases lying between them. Per the germline V gene, CDR1 is ENHRY and CDR2 is SYGVKD. This CDR3 is built from 15 residues. CDR3 DNA sequence: TGTGCCATCAGTGAGTCCTCGACCAGGGGCTTTGGCTACACCTTC. The encoded protein is CAISESSTRGFGYTF.

This chain links TRBV9 with TRBJ2-7; no firm D call. The CDR3 length is 15 residues. Trimming removed 1 base from V and 6 bases from J, with 17 bases in between. Germline V CDR1 and CDR2: SGDLS, YYNGEE. The CDR3, as DNA: TGTGCCAGCAGCGTATCCGCCTCCCGTCGCGGCGAGCAGTACTTC. It encodes CASSVSASRRGEQYF.

This clonotype was seen ten or more times. The V call is TRBV7-2, the J call TRBJ2-5; D may match TRBD1 or TRBD2 (5 bases each). The CDR3 is 12 residues long. Germline V gene sequence: CDR1 SGHTA, CDR2 FQGNSA. Trimming left V 8 bases short and J 0 bases short, with 7 bases between. CDR3 protein: CASEGYQETQYF. In DNA, the CDR3 is TGTGCCAGCGAGGGGTACCAAGAGACCCAGTACTTC.

The J gene is TRBJ2-7, the V gene TRBV19; 10 bases are a match to TRBD1. V lost 3 bases, J lost 3 bases, and 2 bases stayed unmatched. This CDR3 comprises 14 residues. Looked up from germline, CDR1 is LNHDA and CDR2 is SQIVND (reference sequence). The CDR3 region is CASSIGQGVYEQYF. In nucleotides, the CDR3 is TGTGCCAGTAGTATCGGACAGGGGGTCTACGAGCAGTACTTC.

The chain combines TRBV25-1 with TRBJ1-2; D may be TRBD1 (5 bases). Trimming stripped 5 bases from V and 5 bases from J, with 18 bases between. Germline V gene lookup returns CDR1 MGHDK and CDR2 SYGVNS. This CDR3 comprises 15 residues. In DNA form, the CDR3 reads TGTGCCAGCAGTCCTTTTACGGGGGATTATTATGGCTACACCTTC. It codes for CASSPFTGDYYGYTF.